This T cell receptor beta chain derives from a study of control samples from healthy donors and cancer patients. Sequenced by immunoSEQ multiplex PCR; TCRdb stores in-frame clones only, minus some. The data show approximately 180,000 clones, more than 90% seen once. This TCR was recovered from a woman aged 35 to 49 in good health. The sample consisted of blood.

In DNA, the CDR3 is TGCGCCAGCCTGAGTCCCATCAATGAGCAGTTCTTC. It is translated as CASLSPINEQFF. This rearrangement joins TRBV5-1 to TRBJ2-1; D uncertain. V gave up 7 bases and J gave up 6 bases, with 11 bases separating them. The CDR3 contains 12 residues. Per germline, CDR1 SGHRS and CDR2 YFSETQ. Supplemented by reference TRBV5-1 and TRBJ2-1, the full variable domain reads KAGVTQTPRYLIKTRGQQVTLSCSPISGHRSVSWYQQTPGQGLQFLFEYFSETQRNKGNFPGRFSGRQFSNSRSEMNVSTLELGDSALYLCASLSPINEQFFGPGTRLTVL.